Each of the 8 T cell receptor beta chains below was sequenced from the same sample in a study of T cell repertoires in cytomegalovirus infection. In TCRdb, the reads were re-called with MiXCR into one record per CDR3 protein. Of about 700,000 distinct CDR3 sequences in the sample, around 31% were seen once. These receptors have no identified antigens. The source material was cultured PBMCs, sampled from culture after CMV antigen stimulation. All receptors derive from a human donor in good health (CMV status not recorded). Some clones in this sample may be carry-over from other donors' samples.

This clonotype came up a few times. This sequence joins TRBV19 and TRBJ2-3, with TRBD2 matching over 10 bases. The CDR3 loop spans 14 amino acids. Germline values: CDR1 LNHDA, CDR2 SQIVND (reference sequence). Trimming took 8 bases from V and 5 from J; bases not matched to a gene: 7. The CDR3 protein is CASSSGGDGDTQYF. In DNA form, the CDR3 reads TGTGCCAGTTCCAGCGGGGGGGATGGAGATACGCAGTATTTT.

This clonotype was counted at least ten times. The V call is TRBV7-2, the J call TRBJ2-5; 9 bases line up with TRBD2. CDR3 size: 17 residues. J was trimmed by 5 bases and V by 2 bases; bases with no gene match: 12. CDR1 is SGHTA and CDR2 is FQGNSA in the germline V gene. The CDR3 reads CASSLRASGATGETQYF. The CDR3 bases are TGTGCCAGCAGCTTAAGGGCTAGCGGGGCCACCGGGGAGACCCAGTACTTC. The full variable domain, in which reference TRBV7-2 and TRBJ2-5 provide the parts outside the CDR3, is GAGVSQSPSNKVTEKGKDVELRCDPISGHTALYWYRQSLGQGLEFLIYFQGNSAPDKSGLPSDRFSAERTGGSVSTLTIQRTQQEDSAVYLCASSLRASGATGETQYFGPGTRLLVL.

The genes are TRBV29-1 and TRBJ2-6, with 10 bases aligning to TRBD1. Germline CDR1 is SQVTM and CDR2 is ANQGSEA. The junction had 8 bases not matched to a gene; V was cut back by 7 bases and J by 2 bases. The CDR3 is 16 residues long. As DNA, the CDR3 is TGCAGCGCTGGGGGACAGGGGAATACTGGGGCCAACGTCCTGACTTTC. Protein sequence: CSAGGQGNTGANVLTF.

V and J are TRBV28 and TRBJ2-3; 11 bases line up with TRBD1. The CDR3 runs to 16 residues. V trimming: 6 bases; J trimming: 0 bases; junction bases outside the gene matches: 5. Germline V gives CDR1 MDHEN, CDR2 SYDVKM. CDR3 residues: CASRRTGGPSTDTQYF. The CDR3, as DNA: TGTGCCAGCAGAAGGACAGGGGGCCCTAGCACAGATACGCAGTATTTT.

The chain couples TRBV20-1 to TRBJ2-3; possible D gene TRBD2, 6 bases. V shed 1 base and J shed 5 bases, with 10 bases lying between them. The CDR3 is 13 residues long. The germline V gene encodes CDR1 DFQATT and CDR2 SNEGSKA (reference sequence). The CDR3 nucleotides read TGCAGTGCTAGAGTAGCGGCTGGAGATACGCAGTATTTT. Residues: CSARVAAGDTQYF.

There are many counts of this clonotype. The J gene is TRBJ2-2, the V gene TRBV12-3 or TRBV12-4, with 9 bases fitting TRBD2. This CDR3 is built from 15 residues. Unmatched junction bases numbered 5, after V lost 5 bases and J lost 4 bases. The CDR3 DNA reads TGTGCCAGCAGTCTTAGACTAGCGGCCACCGGGGAGCTGTTTTTT. This sequence encodes CASSLRLAATGELFF.

This clonotype was observed a few times. The chain joins TRBV7-4 to TRBJ2-7; 8 positions match TRBD1. The CDR3 runs to 16 residues. V was clipped by 4 bases and J by 0 bases; unmatched bases: 8. CDR1 and CDR2 from the germline V gene are SGHVT and SQSDAQ. CDR3 sequence (DNA): TGTGCCAGCAGCTCTAGCATTGGGACAGGCTCCTACGAGCAGTACTTC. The encoded protein is CASSSSIGTGSYEQYF.

This clonotype occurred a few times. V usage is TRBV11-2 and J usage is TRBJ2-7, with TRBD2 matching 7 bases. The ends lost 3 bases at V and 0 bases at J; junction bases unmatched: 2. This CDR3 has 14 amino acids. CDR1 and CDR2 from the germline V gene are SGHAT and FQNNGV. CDR3: CASSLGTTSYEQYF. CDR3 coding DNA: TGTGCCAGCAGCTTGGGGACTACCTCCTACGAGCAGTACTTC.